This TCR beta chain was recorded in a study of regulatory T cells in long-lasting Graves disease. Across the whole study: The term persistent Graves' disease signified upward of 5 years on antithyroid drugs with positive TSH receptor antibodies.

The time point was: persistent/refractory GD, antithyroid drugs over 5 years with positive TRAb. Making the TCR library involved RNA that had been extracted from PBMCs. Patients were from an endocrinology department in Xi'an, China. The table lists this clonotype with a few counts. Its antigen remains unknown. The study's findings and limits: It was in persistent disease that TRBV28, TRBJ1-2 and TRBJ2-5 were favored.

V lost 5 bases to trimming and J lost 6 bases, with 16 bases between them. The CDR3 runs to 14 residues. The germline V gene encodes CDR1 SGHTA and CDR2 FQGNSA. Building the TCR beta libraries relied on iRepertoire HTBI primers, and CDR3 regions underwent Arm-PCR. As processed by the authors: Sequenced samples collectively carried about 62 TRBV and 14 TRBJ segments. TCRdb re-derived calls from the multiplex PCR reads in MiXCR, one entry per CDR3 protein. These V and J calls originate from TCRdb's pipeline instead of the authors' own analysis. The sample has a few hundred thousand distinct CDR3 sequences, around a fifth seen once.

This specimen consisted of peripheral blood mononuclear cells (PBMCs), obtained when the disease was refractory, from a patient treated with antithyroid drugs. The TCR comes from a female donor with Graves disease. The rearrangement joins TRBV7-2 to TRBJ1-1, with a tentative D call TRBD1 (5 bases). CDR3 residues: CASSRLRGGSEAFF. The CDR3 DNA reads as TGTGCCAGCAGCCGACTGAGGGGCGGGTCTGAAGCTTTCTTT. Looking up the rest from reference TRBV7-2 and TRBJ1-1 gives the full variable domain: GAGVSQSPSNKVTEKGKDVELRCDPISGHTALYWYRQSLGQGLEFLIYFQGNSAPDKSGLPSDRFSAERTGGSVSTLTIQRTQQEDSAVYLCASSRLRGGSEAFFGQGTRLTVV.